This entry concerns a single TCR beta chain. This entry belongs to a study of blood T cell repertoires in COVID-19. Study overall: Sources were T cells, B-cell-depleted T cells, or PBMCs; the material itself was cDNA or gDNA.

The germline V and J ends were trimmed by 0 bases and 2 bases, with 11 bases remaining between them. The CDR3 is 14 residues long. The germline V gene has CDR1 GTSNPN and CDR2 SVGIG (reference sequence). Under the authors' procedure: Cell counts per sample came from amplifying reference gene primers. Sequencing used immunoSEQ multiplex PCR; TCRdb keeps in-frame clones, though not all of them. The DNA gave D and trimming, while V, J and clone size come from that table. The sample shows tens of thousands of clones, about 88% of them seen only once. The chain carries TRBV30 and TRBJ2-7; possible D gene TRBD1, 5 bases. This clonotype originated in a man between 65 and 85 years old with active COVID-19. The sample taken for sequencing was peripheral blood. The CDR3 region has the DNA TGTGCCTGGAGTGTACTCGTGGGGCCCTACGAGCAGTACTTC. Protein sequence: CAWSVLVGPYEQYF.